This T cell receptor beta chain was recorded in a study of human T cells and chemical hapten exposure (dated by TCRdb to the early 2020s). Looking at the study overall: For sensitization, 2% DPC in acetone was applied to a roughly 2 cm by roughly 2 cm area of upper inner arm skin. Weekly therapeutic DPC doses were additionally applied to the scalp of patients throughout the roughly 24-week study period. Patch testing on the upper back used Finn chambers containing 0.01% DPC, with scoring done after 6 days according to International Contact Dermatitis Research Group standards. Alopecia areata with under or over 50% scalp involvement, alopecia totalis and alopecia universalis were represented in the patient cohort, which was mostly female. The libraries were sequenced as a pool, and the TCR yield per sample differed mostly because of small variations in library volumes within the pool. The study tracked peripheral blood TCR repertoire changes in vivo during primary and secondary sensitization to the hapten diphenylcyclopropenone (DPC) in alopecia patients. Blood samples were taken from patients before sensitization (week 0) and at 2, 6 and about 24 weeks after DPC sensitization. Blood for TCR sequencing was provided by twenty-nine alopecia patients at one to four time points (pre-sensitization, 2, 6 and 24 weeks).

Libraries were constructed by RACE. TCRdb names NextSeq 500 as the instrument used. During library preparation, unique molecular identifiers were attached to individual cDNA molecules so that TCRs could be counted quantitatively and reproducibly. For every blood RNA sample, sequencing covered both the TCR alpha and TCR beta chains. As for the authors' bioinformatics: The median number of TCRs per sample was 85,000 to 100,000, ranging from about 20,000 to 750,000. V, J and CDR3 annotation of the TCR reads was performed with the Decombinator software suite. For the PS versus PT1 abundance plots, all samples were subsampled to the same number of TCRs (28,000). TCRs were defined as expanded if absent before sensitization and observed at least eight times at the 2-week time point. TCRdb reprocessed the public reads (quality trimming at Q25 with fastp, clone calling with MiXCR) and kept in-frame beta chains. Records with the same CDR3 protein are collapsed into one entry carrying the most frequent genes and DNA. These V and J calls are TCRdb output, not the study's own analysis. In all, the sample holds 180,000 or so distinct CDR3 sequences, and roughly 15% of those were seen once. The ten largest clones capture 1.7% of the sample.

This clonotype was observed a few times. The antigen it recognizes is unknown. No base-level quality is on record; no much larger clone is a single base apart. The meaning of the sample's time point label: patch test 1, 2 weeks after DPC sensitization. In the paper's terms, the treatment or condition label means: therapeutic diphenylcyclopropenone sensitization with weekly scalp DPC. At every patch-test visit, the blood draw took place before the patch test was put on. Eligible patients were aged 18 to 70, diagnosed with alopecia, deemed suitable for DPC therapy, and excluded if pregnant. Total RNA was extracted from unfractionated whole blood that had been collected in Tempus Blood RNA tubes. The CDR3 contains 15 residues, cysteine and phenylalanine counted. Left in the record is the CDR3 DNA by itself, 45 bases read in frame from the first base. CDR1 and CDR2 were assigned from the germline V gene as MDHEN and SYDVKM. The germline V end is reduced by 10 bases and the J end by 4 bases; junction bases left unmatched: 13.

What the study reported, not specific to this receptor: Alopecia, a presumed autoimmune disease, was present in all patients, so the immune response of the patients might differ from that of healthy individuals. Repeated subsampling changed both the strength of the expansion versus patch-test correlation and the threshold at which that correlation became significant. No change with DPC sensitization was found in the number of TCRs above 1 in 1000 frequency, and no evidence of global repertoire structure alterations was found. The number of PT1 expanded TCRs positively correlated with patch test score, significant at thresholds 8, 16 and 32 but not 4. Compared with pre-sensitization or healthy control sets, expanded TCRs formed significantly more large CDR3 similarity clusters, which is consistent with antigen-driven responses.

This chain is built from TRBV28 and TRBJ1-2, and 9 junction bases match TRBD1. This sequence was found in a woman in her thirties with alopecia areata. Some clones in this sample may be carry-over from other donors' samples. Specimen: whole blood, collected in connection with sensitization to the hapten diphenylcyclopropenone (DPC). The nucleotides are TGTGCCACCAGCACAGGGGGCGGCGGTAGCTATGGCTACACCTTC. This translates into CATSTGGGGSYGYTF.